This T cell receptor (beta chain) was observed in a study of shared clonotypes between healthy human individuals. Naive CD4+ cells were CD45RA-selected; the remaining cells were memory. Germline V lookup: CDR1 SGHAT, CDR2 FQNNGV. The CDR3 is 16 amino acids. The J segment lost 2 bases and the V segment lost 4 bases, leaving 5 bases of the junction unmatched. Sequencing was performed with immunoSEQ multiplex PCR; in TCRdb, only in-frame clones are kept and a portion is missing. The sample has over a million clones, approximately 80% seen once; the top ten hold approximately 0.5%. This receptor was taken from a man between 18 and 35 years old in good health. Some clones in this sample may be carry-over from other donors' samples. The sequenced sample consisted of memory CD4+ T cells from PBMCs. This sample's subset: CD45RA-negative fraction. This chain uses TRBV11-2 with TRBJ2-2; 9 bases are a match to TRBD1. The CDR3 nucleotides read TGTGCCAGCAGCTCCTACAGGGGGCCTAACACCGGGGAGCTGTTTTTT. This translates into CASSSYRGPNTGELFF.